Each of the 29 T cell receptor beta chains below was sequenced from the same sample in a study of T cells in Graves' hyperthyroidism and ophthalmopathy. RNA transcripts were the template for amplifying TCR beta CDR3 regions. The TCR CDR3 first-round RT-PCR relied on the HTBI primer set. TCRdb independently ran MiXCR on the multiplex PCR reads; one entry per CDR3 protein. Of a few hundred thousand distinct CDR3 sequences listed, under 20% are singletons. The source material was blood. The receptors were sampled from a woman under 30 with Graves' ophthalmopathy.

This clonotype turned up a few times. CDR3: CASTGADGSPLHF. DNA of the CDR3: TGTGCCAGTACGGGCGCGGATGGTTCACCCCTCCACTTT. The chain couples TRBV19 to TRBJ1-6; D gene unclear. Trimming cost V 7 bases and J 9 bases, with 13 bases left between them. The CDR3 is 13 residues long. Germline V CDR1 and CDR2: LNHDA, SQIVND (reference sequence).

This clonotype occurred many times. The CDR3 sequence is CASSERPTATYEQYF. The CDR3, as DNA: TGTGCCAGCAGTGAACGACCGACAGCCACCTACGAGCAGTACTTC. The rearrangement joins TRBV6-1 to TRBJ2-7, with D perhaps matching TRBD1 (5 bases). V shed 2 bases and J shed 2 bases, with 13 bases lying between them. CDR3 length: 15 residues. CDR1 and CDR2 from the germline V gene are MNHNS and SASEGT.

This clonotype was seen at least ten times. CDR3 sequence reads: CASSRGVGDGYTF. Written as DNA, the CDR3 is TGTGCCAGCAGCCGAGGGGTTGGGGATGGCTACACCTTC. This chain joins TRBV7-9 and TRBJ1-2; D possibly corresponds to TRBD1 (5 bases). Germline lookup yields CDR1 SEHNR and CDR2 FQNEAQ (reference sequence). V was cut by 5 bases and J by 6 bases, with 13 bases left in between. The CDR3 is made up of 13 amino acids. The full variable domain, completed using reference TRBV7-9 and TRBJ1-2, is DTGVSQNPRHKITKRGQNVTFRCDPISEHNRLYWYRQTLGQGPEFLTYFQNEAQLEKSRLLSDRFSAERPKGSFSTLEIQRTEQGDSAMYLCASSRGVGDGYTFGSGTRLTVV.

This clonotype was recorded many times. This sequence joins TRBV12-3 or TRBV12-4 and TRBJ1-1, with 9 bases matching TRBD1. Losses at the gene ends were 2 bases for V and 5 bases for J; bases not matched to a gene: 3. The CDR3 extends over 14 amino acids. DNA for the CDR3: TGTGCCAGCAGTTTAACAGGGGGCTGGACTGAAGCTTTCTTT. Protein product: CASSLTGGWTEAFF.

The chain combines TRBV7-8 with TRBJ1-3, with TRBD1 as a possible D gene (5 bases). Per germline, CDR1 SGHVS and CDR2 FQNEAQ. The CDR3 covers 17 residues. V dropped 0 bases and J dropped 0 bases, with 12 bases sitting between them. CDR3 protein: CASSLAPAGHSGNTIYF. The CDR3 nucleotides are TGTGCCAGCAGCTTAGCGCCGGCAGGGCACTCTGGAAACACCATATATTTT.

This chain links TRBV7-9 with TRBJ2-2, with D maybe TRBD1 (5 bases). Germline assignment: CDR1 SEHNR and CDR2 FQNEAQ (reference sequence). This CDR3 spans 15 amino acids. Trimming took off 2 bases at V and 3 bases at J, with 10 bases between the two ends. CDR3: CASSLQTAYTGELFF. The CDR3 nucleotides read TGTGCCAGCAGCTTACAGACAGCGTACACCGGGGAGCTGTTTTTT. The full variable domain, in which reference TRBV7-9 and TRBJ2-2 provide the parts outside the CDR3, is DTGVSQNPRHKITKRGQNVTFRCDPISEHNRLYWYRQTLGQGPEFLTYFQNEAQLEKSRLLSDRFSAERPKGSFSTLEIQRTEQGDSAMYLCASSLQTAYTGELFFGEGSRLTVL.

This clonotype showed up just a few times. The chain is built from TRBV5-1 and TRBJ2-1; D is unresolved. The V end lost 2 bases, the J end lost 6 bases, and 12 bases lay between the germline ends. Germline V gene sequence: CDR1 SGHRS, CDR2 YFSETQ. The CDR3 runs 14 residues. The CDR3 loop reads CASSFLDGGNEQFF. The CDR3 nucleotides read TGCGCCAGCAGCTTTCTGGACGGCGGCAATGAGCAGTTCTTC.

This clonotype was seen ten or more times. The chain combines TRBV11-2 with TRBJ2-3; 9 positions match TRBD2. Germline values: CDR1 SGHAT, CDR2 FQNNGV. The CDR3 runs 17 residues. The V gene end was trimmed by 1 base and the J gene end by 4 bases; junction bases not matched to a gene: 9. CDR3 in amino acids: CASSLGRGGPHSDTQYF. The CDR3 DNA reads TGTGCCAGCAGCTTAGGGCGGGGGGGCCCTCATTCAGATACGCAGTATTTT. Complete variable domain (other parts from reference TRBV11-2 and TRBJ2-3): EAGVAQSPRYKIIEKRQSVAFWCNPISGHATLYWYQQILGQGPKLLIQFQNNGVVDDSQLPKDRFSAERLKGVDSTLKIQPAKLEDSAVYLCASSLGRGGPHSDTQYFGPGTRLTVL.

This clonotype came up many times. The rearrangement uses TRBV7-2 and TRBJ2-7; tentative D call: TRBD2 (7 bases). The CDR3 has 15 amino acids. Looked up from germline, CDR1 is SGHTA and CDR2 is FQGNSA. Trimming cost V 0 bases and J 2 bases, with 11 bases left between them. This CDR3 is CASSLAGGGPYEQYF. In DNA, the CDR3 is TGTGCCAGCAGCTTAGCGGGAGGGGGTCCCTACGAGCAGTACTTC.

The chain uses TRBV19 and TRBJ2-7; the match to TRBD1 covers 12 bases. The germline V gene encodes CDR1 LNHDA and CDR2 SQIVND (reference sequence). CDR3 length: 14 amino acids. V trimming: 8 bases; J trimming: 5 bases; junction bases outside the gene matches: 7. The CDR3 DNA follows: TGTGCCAGTGGGCCGGGACAGGGGGCTCACGAGCAGTACTTC. Amino acid sequence: CASGPGQGAHEQYF.

Details on this clonotype: A single base separates this from a much larger clone, so it may be a read error. The V and J genes are TRBV11-2 and TRBJ2-7; 13 bases map to TRBD2. This CDR3 has 15 amino acids. In germline, CDR1 is SGHAT, CDR2 FQNNGV. CDR3 region: CAGSAGLAGVYEQYF. CDR3 coding DNA: TGTGCCGGCAGCGCCGGACTAGCGGGAGTATACGAGCAGTACTTC.

This clonotype was counted ten times or more. The chain employs TRBV11-2 and TRBJ2-7; the D gene could be TRBD1 or TRBD2 (5 bases each). CDR3 size: 14 residues. V gave up 8 bases and J gave up 4 bases, with 18 bases separating them. Germline CDR1 and CDR2: SGHAT and FQNNGV. The DNA of the CDR3 is TGTGCCAGCTTGGTGGGACCACAATTTTACGAGCAGTACTTC. This codes for CASLVGPQFYEQYF.

This clonotype was seen ten or more times. Relative to the germline gene, one junction end is altered; a read error may explain this. This chain connects TRBV30 to TRBJ1-6, with TRBD1 as a possible D gene (6 bases). The V gene's germline CDR1 is GTSNPN and CDR2 SVGIG (reference sequence). The CDR3 runs 11 residues. CDR3 nucleotides: TGTGCCGCCGGGACAAATTCTCCCCTCCACTTT. As protein: CAAGTNSPLHF. Looking up the rest from reference TRBV30 and TRBJ1-6 gives the full variable domain: SQTIHQWPATLVQPVGSPLSLECTVEGTSNPNLYWYRQAAGRGLQLLFYSVGIGQISSEVPQNLSASRPQDRQFILSSKKLLLSDSGFYLCAAGTNSPLHFGNGTRLTVT.

This clonotype was observed at least ten times. The V gene is TRBV18, the J gene TRBJ1-1; D not certain. The germline CDR1 and CDR2 sequences are KGHSH and LQKENI. Deletions cut 3 bases from V and 1 base from J, with 12 bases between. The CDR3 is 15 amino acids. The CDR3 DNA is TGTGCCAGCTCACCCCCGGGGAGAGAGAACACTGAAGCTTTCTTT. Its translation is CASSPPGRENTEAFF. The variable domain in full, completed from reference TRBV18 and TRBJ1-1, reads NAGVMQNPRHLVRRRGQEARLRCSPMKGHSHVYWYRQLPEEGLKFMVYLQKENIIDESGMPKERFSAEFPKEGPSILRIQQVVRGDSAAYFCASSPPGRENTEAFFGQGTRLTVV.

Ten or more counts support this clonotype. DNA for the CDR3: TGTGCCAGCAGCGAGGGAGGGGTCACTGAAGCTTTCTTT. Translating it yields CASSEGGVTEAFF. This sequence joins TRBV9 and TRBJ1-1; D might be TRBD1 (5 bases). Trimming removed 3 bases from V and 4 bases from J, with 10 bases in between. Germline V gives CDR1 SGDLS, CDR2 YYNGEE. The CDR3 is 13 residues long.

This clonotype was detected ten times or more. This chain links TRBV18 with TRBJ1-6; D is unresolved. CDR3 length: 16 residues. The V gene's germline CDR1 is KGHSH and CDR2 LQKENI. Deletions cut 3 bases from V and 0 bases from J, with 9 bases between. The CDR3 protein is CASSPNRSSYNSPLHF. Here the CDR3 DNA reads TGTGCCAGCTCACCCAACAGAAGCTCCTATAATTCACCCCTCCACTTT.

This clonotype was seen a few times. V usage is TRBV10-3 and J usage is TRBJ2-7, with 8 bases aligning to TRBD2. Unmatched junction bases numbered 8, after V lost 4 bases and J lost 0 bases. This CDR3 comprises 16 residues. Germline V gene lookup returns CDR1 ENHRY and CDR2 SYGVKD. CDR3 protein: CAISGGVAGSSYEQYF. The CDR3 region has the DNA TGTGCCATCAGTGGCGGGGTAGCGGGGAGCTCCTACGAGCAGTACTTC.

This sequence joins TRBV29-1 and TRBJ2-2, with no clear D. The CDR3 totals 13 residues. The germline V and J ends were trimmed by 5 bases and 1 base, with 8 bases remaining between them. Per germline, CDR1 SQVTM and CDR2 ANQGSEA. CDR3 loop: CSVKQLNTGELFF. CDR3 coding DNA: TGCAGCGTTAAACAGTTGAACACCGGGGAGCTGTTTTTT.

This clonotype was seen many times. The gene calls are TRBV11-2 and TRBJ2-7; TRBD2 aligns across 9 bases. The length of the CDR3 is 15 residues. CDR1 is SGHAT, CDR2 FQNNGV, per germline. V lost 0 bases and J lost 3; bases outside the gene matches: 3. The DNA for the CDR3 is TGTGCCAGCAGCTTAGAGTCGCGGGAGGGCTACGAGCAGTACTTC. Translating gives CASSLESREGYEQYF. Drawing the rest from reference TRBV11-2 and TRBJ2-7, the complete variable domain is EAGVAQSPRYKIIEKRQSVAFWCNPISGHATLYWYQQILGQGPKLLIQFQNNGVVDDSQLPKDRFSAERLKGVDSTLKIQPAKLEDSAVYLCASSLESREGYEQYFGPGTRLTVT.

The V call is TRBV28, the J call TRBJ2-5; 8 positions match TRBD1. J was trimmed by 3 bases and V by 4 bases; bases with no gene match: 10. The CDR3 runs to 16 residues. Germline lookup yields CDR1 MDHEN and CDR2 SYDVKM. The CDR3 nucleotides read TGTGCCAGCAGTTACCACCTGGACAGGGTAGAAGAGACCCAGTACTTC. Translation gives CASSYHLDRVEETQYF.

The chain employs TRBV30 and TRBJ1-2; 7 bases map to TRBD1. J gave up 4 bases and V 2 bases, and 4 bases lay outside the gene matches. Per germline, CDR1 GTSNPN and CDR2 SVGIG (reference sequence). This CDR3 contains 13 residues. The CDR3 DNA follows: TGTGCCTGGAGTCCGGCAGGGGGCTATGGCTACACCTTC. It translates to CAWSPAGGYGYTF.

This clonotype has only a few counts. V gene TRBV25-1 combines with J gene TRBJ1-1; D is possibly TRBD1 (5 bases). The V end lost 3 bases, the J end lost 1 base, and 12 bases lay between the germline ends. The CDR3 loop spans 15 amino acids. CDR1 MGHDK and CDR2 SYGVNS come from the germline V gene. The CDR3 sequence is CASSDQQGGNTEAFF. CDR3 nucleotides: TGTGCCAGCAGTGATCAGCAGGGTGGGAACACTGAAGCTTTCTTT.

The gene calls are TRBV27 and TRBJ1-1, with D hard to call. CDR1 and CDR2 (germline): MNHEY, SMNVEV (reference sequence). The CDR3 is 14 residues long. Trimming shortened V by 5 bases and J by 0 bases, and 10 bases separated the two germline ends. The CDR3 sequence is CASSTRPLNTEAFF. The CDR3 DNA is TGTGCCAGCAGTACCCGACCGCTGAACACTGAAGCTTTCTTT.

This clonotype was counted ten times or more. This chain uses TRBV30 with TRBJ2-1; D gene unclear. This CDR3 spans 13 amino acids. V was trimmed by 3 bases and J by 0 bases, leaving 6 bases between them. Germline V gene sequence: CDR1 GTSNPN, CDR2 SVGIG (reference sequence). The CDR3: CAWSRSSYNEQFF. CDR3 sequence (DNA): TGTGCCTGGAGCAGGAGCTCCTACAATGAGCAGTTCTTC. Based on the CDR3 plus reference TRBV30 and TRBJ2-1, the full variable domain is SQTIHQWPATLVQPVGSPLSLECTVEGTSNPNLYWYRQAAGRGLQLLFYSVGIGQISSEVPQNLSASRPQDRQFILSSKKLLLSDSGFYLCAWSRSSYNEQFFGPGTRLTVL.

The J gene is TRBJ1-6, the V gene TRBV6-2 or TRBV6-3; D is perhaps TRBD1 (6 bases). V dropped 4 bases and J dropped 6 bases, with 19 bases sitting between them. The CDR3 totals 17 residues. The V gene's germline CDR1 is MNHEY and CDR2 SVGEGT. The CDR3 reads CASSSDSGGPINSPLHF. CDR3 DNA: TGTGCCAGCAGTTCCGATTCCGGGGGGCCCATTAATTCACCCCTCCACTTT.

This chain uses TRBV2 with TRBJ2-7; a possible D gene is TRBD1 (5 bases). V lost 8 bases and J 3 bases, leaving 14 bases between the germline ends. Germline CDR1 SNHLY, CDR2 FYNNEI. This CDR3 comprises 13 residues. The CDR3 protein is CASGSQVIYEQYF. CDR3 nucleotide sequence: TGTGCCAGCGGTTCACAGGTAATCTACGAGCAGTACTTC.

This clonotype has a count of ten or more. The chain is built from TRBV3-1 and TRBJ1-6; D unclear. The ends were cut back, 0 bases at V and 5 bases at J, with 5 bases in the middle. The CDR3 totals 14 residues. Germline V gene lookup returns CDR1 LGHDT and CDR2 YNNKEL (reference sequence). DNA for the CDR3: TGTGCCAGCAGCCAAGATTTGGATAATTCACCCCTCCACTTT. This encodes CASSQDLDNSPLHF.

This clonotype was seen many times. The V gene is TRBV4-3, the J gene TRBJ2-3, with 10 bases that match TRBD1. This CDR3 region has 17 residues. The trim removed 0 bases at V and 5 bases at J, leaving 8 bases unmatched. CDR1 and CDR2 from the germline V gene are LGHNA and YSLEER. The CDR3 sequence is CASSQEGGGQGRDTQYF. CDR3 coding DNA: TGCGCCAGCAGCCAAGAGGGGGGGGGACAGGGGAGAGATACGCAGTATTTT.

V usage is TRBV27 and J usage is TRBJ1-4, with no clear D. The CDR3 loop spans 14 amino acids. CDR1 is MNHEY and CDR2 is SMNVEV in the germline V gene (reference sequence). Trimming cost V 6 bases and J 1 base, with 9 bases left between them. CDR3 loop: CASSPALTNEKLFF. The CDR3 region has the DNA TGTGCCAGCAGCCCCGCATTAACTAATGAAAAACTGTTTTTT.